Presented here are 24 T cell receptor beta chains from one specimen sequenced in a study of blood T cell repertoires in COVID-19 (dated by TCRdb to the early 2020s). Library preparation employed the immunoSEQ multiplex PCR assay. Drawn from immuneACCESS, this table holds only the in-frame rearrangements with V and J called that TCRdb kept. Clones are partly lost; checked studies trace under half to an unresolved V gene and leave the rest unexplained. For this sample there are hundreds of thousands of clones; around 90% appear just once. About 12% of the sample lies in the top ten. The sequencing sample was made of peripheral blood. These receptors originate from a woman aged 18-29 years who had recovered from COVID-19.

This clone was counted once. The rearrangement links TRBV6-2 or TRBV6-3 to TRBJ2-7; 7 positions match TRBD2. Germline trimming cut 2 bases from V and 0 bases from J; bases unmatched to any gene: 1. Germline CDR1 MNHEY, CDR2 SVGEGT. There are 14 residues in the CDR3. The CDR3: CASSYERDSYEQYF. CDR3 bases: TGTGCCAGCAGTTACGAGCGGGACTCCTACGAGCAGTACTTC.

The V call is TRBV9, the J call TRBJ2-6; the D gene is possibly TRBD1 (6 bases). Germline CDR1 reads SGDLS; CDR2 reads YYNGEE. V was pared by 4 bases and J by 2 bases, with 10 bases between. CDR3 size: 15 residues. The CDR3 bases are TGTGCCAGCAGCCAAACAGGGCCTGGGGCCAACGTCCTGACTTTC. Its protein product is CASSQTGPGANVLTF.

The V and J genes are TRBV6-2 or TRBV6-3 and TRBJ2-3, with 10 bases fitting TRBD2. Unmatched junction bases numbered 4, after V lost 5 bases and J lost 2 bases. The CDR3 is 15 residues long. CDR1 and CDR2 (germline): MNHEY, SVGEGT. The CDR3 coding sequence is TGTGCCAGCAGTCCCCTAGCGGGAGTCACAGATACGCAGTATTTT. Translated: CASSPLAGVTDTQYF.

In DNA, the CDR3 is TGCGCCAGCAGCCAAGTATTCGGTGCGGGTTGGACCCAGCATTTT. As protein: CASSQVFGAGWTQHF. The chain joins TRBV4-1 to TRBJ1-5, with unresolved D. Germline V gene data show CDR1 as MGHRA and CDR2 as YSYEKL. The CDR3 covers 15 residues. Trimming cost V 1 base and J 11 bases, with 18 bases left between them.

CDR3 loop: CASSMDRTQETQYF. DNA of the CDR3: TGTGCCAGCAGCATGGACAGGACCCAAGAGACCCAGTACTTC. The chain joins TRBV7-9 to TRBJ2-5; 7 bases agree with TRBD1. CDR1 and CDR2 (germline): SEHNR, FQNEAQ (reference sequence). With V trimmed by 5 bases and J by 1 base, 4 bases remained unmatched. The CDR3 is 14 residues long. Filled out from reference TRBV7-9 and TRBJ2-5, the complete variable domain reads DTGVSQNPRHKITKRGQNVTFRCDPISEHNRLYWYRQTLGQGPEFLTYFQNEAQLEKSRLLSDRFSAERPKGSFSTLEIQRTEQGDSAMYLCASSMDRTQETQYFGPGTRLLVL.

V usage is TRBV5-5 and J usage is TRBJ2-5; D ambiguous. This CDR3 spans 13 amino acids. Germline lookup yields CDR1 SGHKS and CDR2 YYEKEE (reference sequence). Between the trimmed V and J ends, which lost 5 bases and 0 bases, there was a span of 8 bases. The DNA for the CDR3 is TGTGCCAGCAGTATTGACTACCAAGAGACCCAGTACTTC. Protein product: CASSIDYQETQYF. Drawing the rest from reference TRBV5-5 and TRBJ2-5, the complete variable domain is DAGVTQSPTHLIKTRGQQVTLRCSPISGHKSVSWYQQVLGQGPQFIFQYYEKEERGRGNFPDRFSARQFPNYSSELNVNALLLGDSALYLCASSIDYQETQYFGPGTRLLVL.

V usage is TRBV5-1 and J usage is TRBJ2-1; 14 bases fit TRBD2. The germline V gene encodes CDR1 SGHRS and CDR2 YFSETQ. The V and J ends lost 5 bases and 4 bases, in that order; junction bases with no gene match: 2. The CDR3 is 15 amino acids. This chain's CDR3 is CASSGTSGSYNEQFF. In nucleotides, the CDR3 is TGCGCCAGCAGTGGGACTAGCGGGAGTTACAATGAGCAGTTCTTC. The complete variable domain, with remaining parts taken from reference TRBV5-1 and TRBJ2-1, reads KAGVTQTPRYLIKTRGQQVTLSCSPISGHRSVSWYQQTPGQGLQFLFEYFSETQRNKGNFPGRFSGRQFSNSRSEMNVSTLELGDSALYLCASSGTSGSYNEQFFGPGTRLTVL.

This sequence joins TRBV13 and TRBJ2-1, with 10 bases aligning to TRBD2. Germline CDR1 reads PRHDT; CDR2 reads FYEKMQ (reference sequence). Trimming removed 1 base from V and 8 bases from J; junction bases left unmatched: 5. The CDR3 has 15 amino acids. The CDR3: CASSLELAGSDEQFF. The CDR3 bases are TGTGCCAGCAGCTTAGAACTAGCGGGAAGCGATGAGCAGTTCTTC.

The CDR3 is CATSSGTGYSPLHF. The CDR3 DNA reads TGTGCCACGTCATCCGGGACAGGGTACTCACCCCTCCACTTT. J is TRBJ1-6 and V is TRBV24-1, with TRBD1 identical over 9 bases. The V segment lost 10 bases and the J segment 10 bases; nucleotides outside the gene matches: 10. Germline V gives CDR1 KGHDR, CDR2 SFDVKD. CDR3 size: 14 residues.

The chain carries TRBV5-1 and TRBJ2-7; 10 positions agree with TRBD1. J gave up 3 bases and V 0 bases, and 3 bases lay outside the gene matches. This CDR3 is 15 amino acids long. CDR1 and CDR2 from the germline V gene are SGHRS and YFSETQ. The CDR3 region has the DNA TGCGCCAGCAGCTTGGGGGACAGGGGATTCTACGAGCAGTACTTC. This sequence encodes CASSLGDRGFYEQYF.

This chain connects TRBV14 to TRBJ1-2; TRBD1 matches at 10 bases. The CDR3 extends over 19 amino acids. Germline assignment: CDR1 SGHDN and CDR2 FVKESK. The junction had 18 bases not matched to a gene; V was cut back by 4 bases and J by 4 bases. The CDR3 DNA sequence: TGTGCCAGCAGCCTTTTAGGACAGGGGGTCGTTGATGTCACCTATGGCTACACCTTC. Its translation: CASSLLGQGVVDVTYGYTF.

This rearrangement joins TRBV6-4 to TRBJ2-2; a possible D gene is TRBD2 (6 bases). This CDR3 has 15 residues. Germline assignment: CDR1 MRHNA and CDR2 SNTAGT. Trimming removed 0 bases from V and 9 bases from J, with 14 bases in between. CDR3 residues: CASSDSGGSGRELFF. Here the CDR3 DNA reads TGTGCCAGCAGTGACTCGGGGGGTTCGGGCCGGGAGCTGTTTTTT.

Of note for this clone: At one end the junction does not follow the germline gene, possibly because of a read error. The chain is built from TRBV5-6 and TRBJ1-2; possibly TRBD1 for D (5 bases). Per the germline V gene, CDR1 is SGHDT and CDR2 is YYEEEE. CDR3 length: 11 residues. The CDR3: CASSLDVTQDF. Here the CDR3 DNA reads TGTGCCAGCAGCTTGGATGTAACACAGGACTTC.

This clone was recorded a few times. The CDR3 loop is CASSEIGSHHNEQFF. The DNA of the CDR3 is TGCGCCAGCAGTGAAATTGGTAGTCACCACAATGAGCAGTTCTTC. The chain uses TRBV10-1 and TRBJ2-1; D is ambiguous. The CDR3 runs 15 residues. Per the germline V gene, CDR1 is WNHNN and CDR2 is SYGVQD (reference sequence). With 3 bases removed from V and 5 bases from J, the gap between germline ends came to 14 bases.

The chain's CDR3 is CASSESGGSSYEQYF. In DNA form, the CDR3 reads TGTGCCAGCAGTGAATCGGGAGGGTCGAGCTACGAGCAGTACTTC. V is TRBV6-1 and J is TRBJ2-7; 8 nucleotides line up with TRBD2. Germline loops: CDR1 MNHNS, CDR2 SASEGT. The J segment lost 3 bases and the V segment lost 2 bases, leaving 6 bases of the junction unmatched. The CDR3 contains 15 residues.

In its sample, this clone was seen once. J is TRBJ1-4 and V is TRBV28; perhaps TRBD1 as D (5 bases). Trimming shortened V by 6 bases and J by 3 bases, and 17 bases separated the two germline ends. Germline loops: CDR1 MDHEN, CDR2 SYDVKM. The CDR3 length is 16 residues. Here the CDR3 DNA reads TGTGCCAGCAGCCAATCGATAGTCAGGGCTAATGAAAAACTGTTTTTT. Its translation: CASSQSIVRANEKLFF.

This chain uses TRBV3-1 (or the pseudogene TRBV3-2) with TRBJ2-3; a possible D gene is TRBD1 (6 bases). CDR1 and CDR2 from the germline V gene are LGHDT and YNNKEL (reference sequence). The CDR3 totals 16 residues. V was trimmed by 4 bases and J by 1 base, leaving 15 bases between them. CDR3 sequence reads: CASSPTTRTGTDTQYF. The CDR3 bases are TGTGCCAGCAGCCCAACAACTCGGACAGGCACAGATACGCAGTATTTT.

The chain links TRBV4-3 to TRBJ2-7; 7 nucleotides agree with TRBD2. Germline V gives CDR1 LGHNA, CDR2 YSLEER. This CDR3 has 13 amino acids. The ends lost 8 bases at V and 2 bases at J; junction bases unmatched: 6. In DNA form, the CDR3 reads TGCGCCAGCGGGGGAGGGATCCCCTACGAGCAGTACTTC. Its protein product is CASGGGIPYEQYF.

This rearrangement joins TRBV16 to TRBJ1-1; D remains ambiguous. The CDR3 loop spans 13 amino acids. The germline CDR1 and CDR2 sequences are KGHSY and FQNENV. Trimming took off 5 bases at V and 7 bases at J, with 14 bases between the two ends. CDR3 DNA sequence: TGTGCCAGCAGCGAGTACCGCCACAGTGAAGCTTTCTTT. Translating gives CASSEYRHSEAFF.

The rearrangement joins TRBV5-4 to TRBJ1-2; D unresolved. This CDR3 has 15 amino acids. CDR1 is SGHNT and CDR2 is YYREEE in the germline V gene (reference sequence). V dropped 4 bases and J dropped 6 bases, with 19 bases sitting between them. The CDR3 DNA reads TGTGCCAGCAGCCTGAACCTTCGGGGATCTGATGGCTACACCTTC. The encoded protein is CASSLNLRGSDGYTF.

The CDR3 loop reads CASSITLRGTSYEQYF. The DNA for the CDR3 is TGTGCCAGTAGTATAACACTGAGGGGGACGTCCTACGAGCAGTACTTC. The chain employs TRBV19 and TRBJ2-7; maybe TRBD1 (6 bases). The V end lost 2 bases, the J end lost 1 base, and 15 bases lay between the germline ends. The CDR3 is 16 residues long. From germline, CDR1 is LNHDA and CDR2 SQIVND (reference sequence).

The V and J genes are TRBV2 and TRBJ2-7; no clear D gene. The ends were cut back, 10 bases at V and 4 bases at J, with 20 bases in the middle. CDR3 size: 14 residues. Germline CDR1 reads SNHLY; CDR2 reads FYNNEI. The chain's CDR3 is CATAGVEVAYEQYF. DNA of the CDR3: TGTGCCACCGCCGGCGTAGAGGTGGCGTACGAGCAGTACTTC.

Notes on this clone: Different DNA sequences within this sample yield the same CDR3. This chain uses TRBV2 with TRBJ2-1; weak D call: TRBD1 (5 bases). The germline V gene encodes CDR1 SNHLY and CDR2 FYNNEI. This CDR3 comprises 11 residues. With 5 bases removed from V and 8 bases from J, the gap between germline ends came to 7 bases. DNA of the CDR3: TGTGCCAGCAGTATCAGGGATGAGCAGTTCTTC. Translated, it gives CASSIRDEQFF.

The chain combines TRBV6-5 with TRBJ1-3; 10 bases are a match to TRBD1. V lost 6 bases to trimming and J lost 3 bases; unmatched junction nucleotides: 5. The CDR3 spans 15 residues. Germline assignment: CDR1 MNHEY and CDR2 SVGAGI. CDR3 region: CASRETGGLGNTIYF. In DNA, the CDR3 is TGTGCCAGCAGAGAGACAGGGGGCCTTGGAAACACCATATATTTT.